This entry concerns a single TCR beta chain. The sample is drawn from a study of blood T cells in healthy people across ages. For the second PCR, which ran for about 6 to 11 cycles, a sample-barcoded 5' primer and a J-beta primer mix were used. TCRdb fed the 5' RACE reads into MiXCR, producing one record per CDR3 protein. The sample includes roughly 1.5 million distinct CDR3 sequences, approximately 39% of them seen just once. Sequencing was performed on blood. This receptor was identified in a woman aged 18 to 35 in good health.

The CDR3 sequence is CASRQGQGASYEQYF. Written as DNA, the CDR3 is TGCGCCAGCAGACAGGGACAGGGGGCCTCCTACGAGCAGTACTTC. The chain couples TRBV5-1 to TRBJ2-7, with 12 bases lining up with TRBD1. Per the germline V gene, CDR1 is SGHRS and CDR2 is YFSETQ. Unmatched junction bases numbered 3, after V lost 5 bases and J lost 0 bases. The CDR3 contains 15 residues.